This T cell receptor (beta chain) appears in the sequencing data of a study of blood T cell repertoires in COVID-19. Original data processing: From reference gene primer amplification, estimates of nucleated cell counts were derived. Profiled with immunoSEQ multiplex PCR; TCRdb holds only in-frame clones, not every one. Clone size and V and J calls were adopted from that table, with D and trimming inferred from the DNA. The data hold 170,000 or so clones, with roughly four fifths observed a single time. Trimming shortened V by 4 bases and J by 5 bases, and 6 bases separated the two germline ends. Germline values: CDR1 SEHNR, CDR2 FQNEAQ (reference sequence). There are 11 residues in the CDR3. Seattle's enrolled individuals joined amid active infection and were then monitored longitudinally.

Sequencing was performed on peripheral blood. The V gene is TRBV7-9, the J gene TRBJ2-7; D may be TRBD2 (5 bases). The TCR sequence derives from a woman in her 70s with COVID-19, enrolled during active disease. The CDR3 bases are TGTGCCAGCAGCTGGCGGGACGAGCAGTACTTC. It is translated as CASSWRDEQYF. Together with reference TRBV7-9 and TRBJ2-7, the CDR3 gives the full variable domain: DTGVSQNPRHKITKRGQNVTFRCDPISEHNRLYWYRQTLGQGPEFLTYFQNEAQLEKSRLLSDRFSAERPKGSFSTLEIQRTEQGDSAMYLCASSWRDEQYFGPGTRLTVT.